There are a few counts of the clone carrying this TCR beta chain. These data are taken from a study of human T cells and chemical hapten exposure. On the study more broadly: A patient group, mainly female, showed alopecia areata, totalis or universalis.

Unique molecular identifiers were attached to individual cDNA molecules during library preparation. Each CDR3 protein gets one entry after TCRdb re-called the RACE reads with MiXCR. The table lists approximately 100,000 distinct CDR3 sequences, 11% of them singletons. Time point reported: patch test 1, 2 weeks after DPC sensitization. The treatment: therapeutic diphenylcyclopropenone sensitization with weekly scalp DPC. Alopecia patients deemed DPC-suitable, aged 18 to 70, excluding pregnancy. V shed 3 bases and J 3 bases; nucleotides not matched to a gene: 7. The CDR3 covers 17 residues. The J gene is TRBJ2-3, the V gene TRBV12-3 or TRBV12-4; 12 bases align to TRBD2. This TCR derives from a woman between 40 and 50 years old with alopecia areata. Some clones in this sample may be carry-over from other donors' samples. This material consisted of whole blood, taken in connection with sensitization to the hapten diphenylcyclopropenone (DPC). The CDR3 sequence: CASSFATSGRRTDTQYF. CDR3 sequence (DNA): TGTGCCAGCAGTTTCGCTACTAGCGGGAGGAGGACAGATACGCAGTATTTT.